A selection of T cell receptor beta chains follows, all from one sample in a study of blood T cell repertoires in COVID-19. The method was immunoSEQ multiplex PCR; TCRdb's version includes in-frame clones alone and lacks a portion of them. This table has more than 300,000 clones, over 70% appearing once. The sequenced sample consisted of peripheral blood. Every receptor here comes from a woman aged 45-65 years with COVID-19, enrolled during active disease. The CDR3 runs from the conserved cysteine through the conserved F or W. The D gene is left open where the match is weak. Only some rows state a clone size, as once, few, many or a class for expanded clones.

>TRBV9|once|TRBJ1-5|.|15
TGTGCCAGCAGCGTAACGGGGGATAGCAATCAGCCCCAGCATTTT
CASSVTGDSNQPQHF
>TRBV6-1|.|TRBJ1-5|.|15
TGTGCCAGCAGTGAAGGGACAGTTAGCAATCAGCCCCAGCATTTT
CASSEGTVSNQPQHF
>TRBV21-1|.|TRBJ1-6|.|16
TGTGCCAGCAGCAGAGTCGACAAGTTTATTAATTCACCCCTCCACTTT
CASSRVDKFINSPLHF
>TRBV5-4|.|TRBJ1-5|.|14
TGTGCCAGCAGCTTGGACAGGGCGGATCAGCCCCAGCATTTT
CASSLDRADQPQHF
>TRBV18|.|TRBJ2-7|.|13
TGTGCCAGCTCACCAGCGGCAGACTACGAGCAGTACTTC
CASSPAADYEQYF
>TRBV15|.|TRBJ2-3|.|16
TGTGCCACCAGCAGAGCTAGGGGTTCTAGCACAGATACGCAGTATTTT
CATSRARGSSTDTQYF
>TRBV25-1|once|TRBJ2-7|TRBD1|14
TGTGCCAGCTCCCCTTACAGGGGGTCCTACCAGCAGTACTTC
CASSPYRGSYQQYF
>TRBV27|.|TRBJ1-1|TRBD1|16
TGTGCCAGCAGTCCACAGGGGGGGCGGCTGAACACTGAAGCTTTCTTT
CASSPQGGRLNTEAFF
>TRBV19|.|TRBJ2-7|TRBD1|15
TGTGCCAGTAGTATAGGGGGACAGGGATCGGCCGAGCAGTACTTC
CASSIGGQGSAEQYF
>TRBV30|.|TRBJ2-7|.|12
TGTGCCTGGAGTAGCCAGGGCTACGAGCAGTACTTC
CAWSSQGYEQYF
>TRBV7-2|.|TRBJ2-7|.|13
TGTGCCAGCAGCTTAGTTAGCACCGAACCCCCGTACTTC
CASSLVSTEPPYF
>TRBV15|.|TRBJ1-1|TRBD1|16
TGTGCCACCAGCAGCCCTTCACAGGGGGCGAACACTGAAGCTTTCTTT
CATSSPSQGANTEAFF
>TRBV19|.|TRBJ2-2|.|15
TGTGCCAGTAGTATAACGGGAGTCTTAACCGGGGAGCTGTTTTTT
CASSITGVLTGELFF
>TRBV11-3|.|TRBJ2-3|TRBD2|16
TGTGCCAGCAGCTTAGAGTGGCGGGAGGACACAGATACGCAGTATTTT
CASSLEWREDTDTQYF
>TRBV7-6|.|TRBJ2-7|.|15
TGTGCCAGCAGCTCGGGTAGCGGACCACTAGGGGAGCAGTACTTC
CASSSGSGPLGEQYF
>TRBV7-9|once|TRBJ1-1|TRBD1|17
TGTGCCAGCAGCATTGGCCGCGGGACAGGGGGTTACACTGAAGCTTTCTTT
CASSIGRGTGGYTEAFF
>TRBV7-3|.|TRBJ2-2|TRBD2|15
TGTGCCAGCAGCCTAGCGGGGATGAACACCGGGGAGCTGTTTTTT
CASSLAGMNTGELFF
>TRBV29-1|.|TRBJ2-3|.|14
TGCAGCGTTGAAGTAACACTAAGCACAGATACGCAGTATTTT
CSVEVTLSTDTQYF
>TRBV15|.|TRBJ2-4|.|12
TGTGCCACCAGCAGCCAGAAAAACATTCAGTACTTC
CATSSQKNIQYF
>TRBV19|.|TRBJ1-1|.|14
TGTGCCAGTCAAGGGTGGGCGCGGGTCACTGAAGCTTTCTTT
CASQGWARVTEAFF
>TRBV5-4|.|TRBJ2-2|TRBD1|15
TGTGCCAGCAGCTCCCAGGGGGCGGTCACCGGGGAGCTGTTTTTT
CASSSQGAVTGELFF
>TRBV19|.|TRBJ1-1|.|14
TGTGCCAGTAGTTTGGACGGGAGGAACACTGAAGCTTTCTTT
CASSLDGRNTEAFF
>TRBV5-1|.|TRBJ1-1|.|16
TGCGCCAGCAGCTTGGGTGATTGGGGGCCGGGGACTGAAGCTTTCTTT
CASSLGDWGPGTEAFF
>TRBV2|.|TRBJ2-5|.|14
TGTGCCAGCAGTGATCACAGGGGGGGTTCGACCCAGTACTTC
CASSDHRGGSTQYF
>TRBV4-1|.|TRBJ2-1|.|15
TGCGCCAGCAGCCAAGACGGCGGGACCTACAATGAGCAGTTCTTC
CASSQDGGTYNEQFF
>TRBV11-3|.|TRBJ2-3|.|15
TGTGCCAGCAGCTTAGGTCCGACTCCCACAGATACGCAGTATTTT
CASSLGPTPTDTQYF
>TRBV19|.|TRBJ1-1|.|16
TGTGCCAGTAGTATGAGTTCCTGGCAGGCTTATACCGAAGCTTTCTTT
CASSMSSWQAYTEAFF
>TRBV5-4|.|TRBJ2-1|.|15
TGTGCCAGCAGCTTTAGTGGGAGTTCCTACAATGAGCAGTTCTTC
CASSFSGSSYNEQFF
>TRBV11-3|.|TRBJ2-1|.|16
TGTGCCAGCAGCTTAGAAGGAGGGAGTGTCTACAATGAGCAGTTCTTC
CASSLEGGSVYNEQFF
>TRBV18|.|TRBJ1-3|.|15
TGTGCCAGCTCACCTACAGGCTACTCTGGAAACACCATATATTTT
CASSPTGYSGNTIYF
>TRBV24-1|.|TRBJ2-1|TRBD2|17
TGTGCCACCAGTGACCGCAGGACTAGCGGGAGCGGGGATGAGCAGTTCTTC
CATSDRRTSGSGDEQFF
>TRBV18|.|TRBJ1-1|TRBD1|17
TGTGCCAGCTCAGAATACGGGACAGGGCCCATGAACACTGAAGCTTTCTTT
CASSEYGTGPMNTEAFF
>TRBV4-2|.|TRBJ2-1|.|14
TGTGCCAGCAGCCAAAGCACCTCCTACAATGAGCAGTTCTTC
CASSQSTSYNEQFF
>TRBV2|.|TRBJ2-1|TRBD2|16
TGTGCCAGCAGTGACGGGAGGTGGGTGGGCTACAATGAGCAGTTCTTC
CASSDGRWVGYNEQFF
>TRBV30|.|TRBJ2-7|TRBD1|13
TGTGCCTGGAAACAGGGGCCAGCCTACGAGCAGTACTTC
CAWKQGPAYEQYF
>TRBV5-1|.|TRBJ2-1|TRBD2|22
TGCGCCAGCAGCTTGGAACCCCGGACTAGCGGGAGGTTGCCTACGGGGTACAATGAGCAGTTCTTC
CASSLEPRTSGRLPTGYNEQFF
>TRBV20-1|.|TRBJ2-1|.|14
TGCAGTGCTAGTCGCCAGGGGAGCTCCAATGAGCAGTTCTTC
CSASRQGSSNEQFF
>TRBV29-1|.|TRBJ2-4|.|13
TGCAGCGCAAGGGACTCCGGGGTCGACATTCAGTACTTC
CSARDSGVDIQYF
>TRBV27|.|TRBJ2-1|.|17
TGTGCCAGCAGTCACAACGTTAGGACAGTGGGTTACAATGAGCAGTTCTTC
CASSHNVRTVGYNEQFF
>TRBV5-1|.|TRBJ1-2|.|13
TGCGCCAGCAGCTCTCAACAGGGTTACGGCTACACCTTC
CASSSQQGYGYTF
>TRBV19|.|TRBJ2-3|TRBD2|14
TGTGCCAGTAGCTCCGGGACTAGCATAGATACGCAGTATTTT
CASSSGTSIDTQYF
>TRBV30|.|TRBJ1-4|.|13
TGTGCCTGGAGTCAACAGAAAAATGAAAAACTGTTTTTT
CAWSQQKNEKLFF
>TRBV18|.|TRBJ2-3|.|15
TGTGCCAGCTCGCCCGTGGGAGCTAGCACAGATACGCAGTATTTT
CASSPVGASTDTQYF
>TRBV7-3|.|TRBJ2-7|TRBD2|14
TGTGCCAGCAGCCCGACTAGCGGCCCGGGTGAGCAGTACTTC
CASSPTSGPGEQYF
>TRBV7-8|.|TRBJ2-2|.|13
TGTGCCAGCAGCCAGAGGGGGACCGGGGAGCTGTTTTTT
CASSQRGTGELFF